The rows below give T cell receptor beta chains drawn from one sample of a study of regulatory T cells in long-lasting Graves disease. TCRdb reanalysed the multiplex PCR reads using MiXCR and keeps one entry per CDR3 protein. The sample includes about 220,000 distinct CDR3 sequences, 15% to 20% of them seen just once. The data were also submitted as part of a second study, on T cells in Graves' hyperthyroidism and ophthalmopathy.

The starting material was peripheral blood mononuclear cells (PBMCs), obtained at new diagnosis, from a patient treated with antithyroid drugs. These receptors came from a woman in her 30s with Graves disease. The CDR3 runs from the conserved cysteine through the conserved F or W. D genes are given only for firm matches. The size of a clone is reported for some rows only, either as once, few or many, or as a class for expanded clones.

CASSYRGGGTDTQYF,TGTGCCAGCAGTTACAGAGGGGGTGGAACAGATACGCAGTATTTT,TRBV6-4,many,TRBJ2-3,.
CASSLTQVLKETQYF,TGCGCCAGCAGCTTGACCCAGGTCCTAAAAGAGACCCAGTACTTC,TRBV5-1,many,TRBJ2-5,.
CASSVQGGYEQYF,TGTGCCAGCAGTGTTCAGGGGGGGTACGAGCAGTACTTC,TRBV25-1,many,TRBJ2-7,.
CASSFNGRPPNEQFF,TGCGCCAGCAGCTTTAACGGGAGACCTCCCAATGAGCAGTTCTTC,TRBV5-1,many,TRBJ2-1,.
CASTPINEQFF,TGTGCCAGCACCCCTATCAATGAGCAGTTCTTC,TRBV7-2,many,TRBJ2-1,.
CASSPRRPASYNEQFF,TGTGCCAGCAGCCCACGCCGCCCAGCCTCCTACAATGAGCAGTTCTTC,TRBV11-2,.,TRBJ2-1,.
CSVEGGKNTDTQYF,TGCAGCGTTGAAGGCGGGAAGAACACAGATACGCAGTATTTT,TRBV29-1,many,TRBJ2-3,.
CASTRSGSPGELFF,TGTGCCAGCACCCGGTCAGGTTCTCCCGGGGAGCTGTTTTTT,TRBV28,many,TRBJ2-2,.
CASSFPGGLTDTQYF,TGTGCCAGCAGTTTTCCCGGGGGGCTCACAGATACGCAGTATTTT,TRBV28,many,TRBJ2-3,.
CASSLMRNSPLHF,TGTGCCAGCAGTTTGATGCGCAACTCACCCCTCCACTTT,TRBV28,many,TRBJ1-6,.
CASRSGLSTDTQYF,TGCGCCAGCCGTAGCGGTTTGAGCACAGATACGCAGTATTTT,TRBV5-1,.,TRBJ2-3,.